Presented here are 3 T cell receptor beta chains from one specimen sequenced in a study of cytomegalovirus exposure and HLA in healthy donors. Use of 60 Vbeta and 13 Jbeta primers characterized the PCR. The table came from immunoSEQ multiplex PCR; TCRdb's copy has only in-frame clones and leaves some out. The sample includes around 99,000 clones, around 77% of them seen just once. Input material: PBMCs. Receptors were obtained from a man between 18 and 35 years old in good health and CMV-seronegative.

V gene TRBV11-2 combines with J gene TRBJ2-5; no definite D call. The CDR3 loop spans 14 amino acids. Trimming cost V 0 bases and J 0 bases, with 5 bases left between them. Germline loops: CDR1 SGHAT, CDR2 FQNNGV. The CDR3 DNA is TGTGCCAGCAGCTTAGATCTGTACCAAGAGACCCAGTACTTC. This gives the protein CASSLDLYQETQYF. The full variable domain, with the rest looked up from reference TRBV11-2 and TRBJ2-5, is EAGVAQSPRYKIIEKRQSVAFWCNPISGHATLYWYQQILGQGPKLLIQFQNNGVVDDSQLPKDRFSAERLKGVDSTLKIQPAKLEDSAVYLCASSLDLYQETQYFGPGTRLLVL.

A few counts support this clone. The chain couples TRBV6-6 to TRBJ1-1; D uncertain. Germline V lookup: CDR1 MNHNY, CDR2 SVGAGI (reference sequence). CDR3 length: 13 amino acids. Trimming cost V 4 bases and J 5 bases, with 11 bases left between them. CDR3 sequence: CASSFQTGTEAFF. The CDR3 nucleotides are TGTGCCAGCAGTTTCCAGACGGGAACTGAAGCTTTCTTT.

A few counts support this clone. The chain carries TRBV7-8 and TRBJ2-5, with 7 positions matching TRBD2. This CDR3 is 15 amino acids long. The ends lost 6 bases at V and 0 bases at J; junction bases unmatched: 7. CDR1 is SGHVS, CDR2 FQNEAQ, per germline. For the CDR3, the DNA is TGTGCCAGCAGTCGCAGCGGGAACTACCAAGAGACCCAGTACTTC. It translates to CASSRSGNYQETQYF.